These T cell receptor beta chains were read from a single sample in a study of cytomegalovirus exposure and HLA in healthy donors. This table comes from immunoSEQ multiplex PCR, and its TCRdb copy is limited to in-frame clones, with some not included. This table holds tens of thousands of clones, about 94% found once. Material for sequencing was PBMCs. Receptors were obtained from a woman aged 18-29 years in good health and CMV-seronegative. Both conserved end residues are part of each CDR3. The D gene is left open where the match is weak. Size values are once, few and many counts, or a class for expanded clones, and some rows have none.

len: 15; abundance: NA; j_gene: TRBJ2-7; v_gene: TRBV4-1; d_gene: TRBD1; CDR3aa: CASSLRTGEAYEQYF; CDR3nt: TGCGCCAGCAGCCTAAGGACAGGGGAGGCCTACGAGCAGTACTTC
len: 15; abundance: few; j_gene: TRBJ2-2; v_gene: TRBV6-4; d_gene: TRBD1; CDR3aa: CASSPGQGGVGELFF; CDR3nt: TGTGCCAGCAGCCCGGGACAGGGAGGCGTCGGGGAGCTGTTTTTT
len: 16; abundance: few; j_gene: TRBJ1-5; v_gene: TRBV6-1; d_gene: TRBD1; CDR3aa: CASSEIAGQGNQPQHF; CDR3nt: TGTGCCAGCAGTGAAATAGCCGGACAGGGCAATCAGCCCCAGCATTTT
len: 12; abundance: NA; j_gene: TRBJ1-1; v_gene: TRBV13; d_gene: NA; CDR3aa: CASSLDRNEAFF; CDR3nt: TGTGCCAGCAGCTTAGACAGGAATGAAGCTTTCTTT
len: 16; abundance: NA; j_gene: TRBJ1-4; v_gene: TRBV5-1; d_gene: TRBD1; CDR3aa: CASSLGTAPDREKLFF; CDR3nt: TGCGCCAGCAGCTTAGGGACAGCCCCCGATAGAGAAAAACTGTTTTTT
len: 13; abundance: NA; j_gene: TRBJ1-1; v_gene: TRBV2; d_gene: NA; CDR3aa: CAGERLADTEAFF; CDR3nt: TGTGCCGGAGAACGGTTGGCGGACACTGAAGCTTTCTTT
len: 17; abundance: NA; j_gene: TRBJ2-7; v_gene: TRBV4-2; d_gene: TRBD1; CDR3aa: CASSPRTGGYSSYEQYF; CDR3nt: TGTGCCAGCAGCCCCCGGACAGGGGGCTACAGCTCCTACGAGCAGTACTTC
len: 15; abundance: NA; j_gene: TRBJ2-1; v_gene: TRBV7-7; d_gene: TRBD1; CDR3aa: CASSRTGGGNNEQFF; CDR3nt: TGTGCTAGCAGCCGAACAGGGGGTGGAAACAATGAGCAGTTCTTC
len: 13; abundance: NA; j_gene: TRBJ2-5; v_gene: TRBV7-9; d_gene: TRBD2; CDR3aa: CASSPTSGETQYF; CDR3nt: TGTGCCAGCAGCCCGACTAGCGGGGAGACCCAGTACTTC
len: 17; abundance: NA; j_gene: TRBJ2-4; v_gene: TRBV11-3; d_gene: TRBD1; CDR3aa: CASSLVGQGAAKNIQYF; CDR3nt: TGTGCCAGCAGCTTAGTAGGGCAGGGGGCAGCCAAAAACATTCAGTACTTC
len: 14; abundance: NA; j_gene: TRBJ2-1; v_gene: TRBV19; d_gene: NA; CDR3aa: CASSREAYVNEQFF; CDR3nt: TGTGCCAGTAGTAGGGAGGCATACGTCAATGAGCAGTTCTTC
len: 15; abundance: NA; j_gene: TRBJ2-5; v_gene: TRBV25-1; d_gene: TRBD2; CDR3aa: CASTPSASGGETQYF; CDR3nt: TGTGCCAGCACCCCAAGCGCCTCGGGGGGAGAGACCCAGTACTTC
len: 12; abundance: NA; j_gene: TRBJ2-1; v_gene: TRBV27; d_gene: NA; CDR3aa: CASSSYDSEQFF; CDR3nt: TGTGCCAGCAGTTCGTACGACTCTGAGCAGTTCTTC
len: 16; abundance: NA; j_gene: TRBJ2-1; v_gene: TRBV4-2; d_gene: TRBD2; CDR3aa: CASSQARTSSYNEQFF; CDR3nt: TGTGCCAGCAGCCAAGCGAGGACTAGCTCCTACAATGAGCAGTTCTTC
len: 14; abundance: NA; j_gene: TRBJ2-5; v_gene: TRBV6-6; d_gene: TRBD1; CDR3aa: CASSYSTGGETQYF; CDR3nt: TGTGCCAGCAGTTACTCCACAGGGGGAGAGACCCAGTACTTC
len: 15; abundance: NA; j_gene: TRBJ2-1; v_gene: TRBV7-2; d_gene: NA; CDR3aa: CASSLDQRSYNEQFF; CDR3nt: TGTGCCAGCAGCTTAGACCAGCGGTCATACAATGAGCAGTTCTTC